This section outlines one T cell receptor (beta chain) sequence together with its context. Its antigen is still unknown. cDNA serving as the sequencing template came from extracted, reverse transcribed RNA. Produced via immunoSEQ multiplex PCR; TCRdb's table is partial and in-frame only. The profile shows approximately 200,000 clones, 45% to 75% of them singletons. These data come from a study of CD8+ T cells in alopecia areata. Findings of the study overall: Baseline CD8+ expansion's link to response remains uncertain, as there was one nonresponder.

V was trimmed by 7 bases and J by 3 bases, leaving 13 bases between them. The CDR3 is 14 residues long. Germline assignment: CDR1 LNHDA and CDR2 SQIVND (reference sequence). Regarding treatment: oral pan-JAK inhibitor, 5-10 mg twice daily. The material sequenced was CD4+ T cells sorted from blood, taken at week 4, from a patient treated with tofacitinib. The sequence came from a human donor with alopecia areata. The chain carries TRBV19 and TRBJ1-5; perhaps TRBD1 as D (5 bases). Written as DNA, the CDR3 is TGTGCCAGTACAGTTGGGGGGTTCAATCAGCCCCAGCATTTT. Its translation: CASTVGGFNQPQHF.